The next 26 T cell receptor beta chains were all read from a single sample in a study of CD8+ T cells in alopecia areata. The authors extracted RNA and reverse transcribed it into cDNA as the sequencing template. Sequencing was performed with immunoSEQ multiplex PCR; in TCRdb, only in-frame clones are kept and a portion is missing. The sample has some 150,000 clones, around half seen once. This material consisted of CD8+ T cells sorted from blood, taken at week 0. Every receptor here comes from a human donor with alopecia areata.

The chain has TRBV28 and TRBJ2-3, with 7 positions matching TRBD1. CDR1 is MDHEN and CDR2 is SYDVKM in the germline V gene. The CDR3 is made up of 14 amino acids. V lost 5 bases, J lost 6 bases, and 8 bases stayed unmatched. This chain's CDR3 is CASSRTGVADTQYF. In DNA form, the CDR3 reads TGTGCCAGCAGTCGTACAGGGGTGGCGGATACGCAGTATTTT.

This clone occurred once. V gene TRBV4-1 combines with J gene TRBJ2-4; D is possibly TRBD1 (6 bases). Deletions cut 0 bases from V and 1 base from J, with 16 bases between. Per germline, CDR1 MGHRA and CDR2 YSYEKL. The CDR3 has 18 residues. The CDR3 sequence is CASSQDRGGSTAKNIQYF. The CDR3 nucleotides read TGCGCCAGCAGCCAAGACAGGGGCGGCTCTACCGCCAAAAACATTCAGTACTTC.

Turning to this clone: Different DNA sequences within this sample yield the same CDR3. J is TRBJ2-1 and V is TRBV29-1, with TRBD2 identical over 8 bases. This CDR3 has 13 amino acids. Per the germline V gene, CDR1 is SQVTM and CDR2 is ANQGSEA. V lost 5 bases and J lost 0; bases outside the gene matches: 0. The CDR3 coding sequence is TGCAGCGTTAGCGGGGGCTCCTACAATGAGCAGTTCTTC. Translation gives CSVSGGSYNEQFF.

This rearrangement joins TRBV29-1 to TRBJ1-1, with TRBD1 matching over 8 bases. The trim removed 5 bases at V and 6 bases at J, leaving 2 bases unmatched. CDR1 is SQVTM, CDR2 ANQGSEA, per germline. The CDR3 contains 11 residues. CDR3 sequence reads: CSVQGAAEAFF. The CDR3 bases are TGCAGCGTTCAGGGGGCAGCTGAAGCTTTCTTT.

This clone was seen a handful of times. J is TRBJ1-1 and V is TRBV4-3; 10 nucleotides agree with TRBD1. J lost 3 bases, V lost 4 bases, and 2 bases had no gene match. The CDR3 covers 14 residues. Germline loops: CDR1 LGHNA, CDR2 YSLEER. CDR3 residues: CASSLGTGDTEAFF. The DNA for the CDR3 is TGCGCCAGCAGCCTCGGGACAGGGGACACTGAAGCTTTCTTT.

This clone has only a few counts. The CDR3 region is CSVEDGSGQGYTF. CDR3 DNA sequence: TGCAGCGTTGAAGATGGCTCCGGACAAGGCTACACCTTC. The gene calls are TRBV29-1 and TRBJ1-2; a weak D match, TRBD1 (5 bases). The CDR3 covers 13 residues. The germline gives CDR1 SQVTM, CDR2 ANQGSEA. Trimming removed 0 bases from V and 8 bases from J, with 13 bases in between.

The chain links TRBV30 to TRBJ2-4, with 7 positions matching TRBD1. Germline V gene sequence: CDR1 GTSNPN, CDR2 SVGIG (reference sequence). V shed 0 bases and J 5 bases; nucleotides not matched to a gene: 10. The CDR3 sequence is 16 residues long. This chain's CDR3 is CAWSVPGTVDENIQYF. Here the CDR3 DNA reads TGTGCCTGGAGTGTACCCGGGACAGTCGATGAAAACATTCAGTACTTC.

The gene calls are TRBV5-1 and TRBJ2-3; D may match TRBD1 or TRBD2 (5 bases each). V lost 7 bases and J lost 1, with 16 bases in between. CDR1 and CDR2 from the germline V gene are SGHRS and YFSETQ. The CDR3 is made up of 15 amino acids. In nucleotides, the CDR3 is TGCGCCAGCCTCGAGGGTAGGGGACGCACAGATACGCAGTATTTT. Its translation: CASLEGRGRTDTQYF.

The chain combines TRBV5-1 with TRBJ2-3; 10 bases are a match to TRBD2. There are 16 residues in the CDR3. Germline V CDR1 and CDR2: SGHRS, YFSETQ. V lost 4 bases to trimming and J lost 6 bases; unmatched junction nucleotides: 11. In nucleotides, the CDR3 is TGCGCCAGCAGCCCAGCCAGCGGGGGGGCTCGGGATACGCAGTATTTT. This gives the protein CASSPASGGARDTQYF.

V usage is TRBV9 and J usage is TRBJ1-1; the D gene is possibly TRBD1 (5 bases). The length of the CDR3 is 14 residues. Trimming cost V 5 bases and J 4 bases, with 15 bases left between them. The germline CDR1 and CDR2 sequences are SGDLS and YYNGEE. The CDR3: CASSRTGGFTEAFF. The CDR3 bases are TGTGCCAGCAGTAGAACGGGGGGGTTCACTGAAGCTTTCTTT.

This chain connects TRBV4-1 to TRBJ1-2; D gene uncertain. Germline CDR1 MGHRA, CDR2 YSYEKL. V lost 1 base to trimming and J lost 4 bases, with 7 bases between them. This CDR3 region has 13 residues. CDR3 nucleotides: TGCGCCAGCAGCCAAGCCCCAGGCTATGGCTACACCTTC. Translation: CASSQAPGYGYTF.

Only one count was recorded for this clone. The chain employs TRBV30 and TRBJ1-1, with D perhaps TRBD1 (5 bases). From germline, CDR1 is GTSNPN and CDR2 SVGIG (reference sequence). Trimming left V 5 bases short and J 10 bases short, with 23 bases between. The CDR3 sequence is 14 residues long. CDR3 residues: CAWSTPGTRERAFF. The CDR3 coding sequence is TGTGCCTGGTCAACCCCCGGGACCCGCGAGAGAGCTTTCTTT.

The rearrangement uses TRBV7-3 and TRBJ1-1; 7 bases fit TRBD1. After removal of 1 base from V and 7 bases from J, the junction contained 3 bases not matched to a gene. The CDR3 sequence is 13 residues long. The germline gives CDR1 SGHTA, CDR2 FQGTGA. As DNA, the CDR3 is TGTGCCAGCAGCTTAAAAGGGGACAGTGAAGCTTTCTTT. Translating gives CASSLKGDSEAFF. The whole variable domain, filled in from reference TRBV7-3 and TRBJ1-1, reads GAGVSQTPSNKVTEKGKYVELRCDPISGHTALYWYRQSLGQGPEFLIYFQGTGAADDSGLPNDRFFAVRPEGSVSTLKIQRTERGDSAVYLCASSLKGDSEAFFGQGTRLTVV.

The rearrangement uses TRBV5-1 and TRBJ2-2; D remains unclear. The CDR3 has 15 amino acids. Trimming removed 0 bases from V and 2 bases from J, with 8 bases in between. Germline lookup yields CDR1 SGHRS and CDR2 YFSETQ. CDR3 nucleotides: TGCGCCAGCAGCTTGGCGGGCCTAAACACCGGGGAGCTGTTTTTT. As protein: CASSLAGLNTGELFF.

The chain uses TRBV4-1 and TRBJ1-2; maybe TRBD1 (6 bases). The CDR3 is 13 amino acids. Trimming took off 4 bases at V and 8 bases at J, with 14 bases between the two ends. Looked up from germline, CDR1 is MGHRA and CDR2 is YSYEKL. The CDR3 DNA reads TGCGCCAGCAGCCGTAATGCAGGGGACGGCTACACCTTC. Its protein product is CASSRNAGDGYTF.

This clone was seen more than once but under ten times. V gene TRBV7-2 combines with J gene TRBJ2-1; D is tentatively TRBD1 or TRBD2 (6 bases each). This CDR3 region has 13 residues. V gave up 5 bases and J gave up 10 bases, with 15 bases separating them. Germline CDR1 SGHTA, CDR2 FQGNSA. CDR3 amino acids: CASSPQKGGEQFF. DNA for the CDR3: TGTGCCAGCAGCCCTCAAAAAGGGGGGGAGCAGTTCTTC.

The chain has TRBV7-2 and TRBJ2-1; D unresolved. Germline V lookup: CDR1 SGHTA, CDR2 FQGNSA. The CDR3 has 14 amino acids. V lost 4 bases and J lost 1, with 8 bases in between. The CDR3 coding sequence is TGTGCCAGCAGCTACCCGTTTTCCTACAATGAGCAGTTCTTC. As protein: CASSYPFSYNEQFF.

The CDR3 region is CALILGNTEAFF. CDR3 coding DNA: TGTGCCTTGATTTTAGGCAACACTGAAGCTTTCTTT. This chain links TRBV30 with TRBJ1-1; D unresolved. CDR3 size: 12 residues. Trimming took off 7 bases at V and 2 bases at J, with 11 bases between the two ends. Germline values: CDR1 GTSNPN, CDR2 SVGIG (reference sequence).

V usage is TRBV10-3 and J usage is TRBJ1-1; D remains unclear. The V gene's germline CDR1 is ENHRY and CDR2 SYGVKD. The CDR3 totals 14 residues. Trimming stripped 0 bases from V and 0 bases from J, with 5 bases between. As DNA, the CDR3 is TGTGCCATCAGTGAGTCAGGGCTGAACACTGAAGCTTTCTTT. Its translation is CAISESGLNTEAFF.

The chain has TRBV7-2 and TRBJ2-7, with D perhaps matching TRBD1 (6 bases). This CDR3 is built from 13 residues. CDR1 and CDR2 (germline): SGHTA, FQGNSA. Trimming pared 7 bases from V and 0 bases from J, leaving 10 bases between. This chain's CDR3 is CASTQGSSYEQYF. The DNA of the CDR3 is TGTGCCAGCACTCAGGGGAGCTCCTACGAGCAGTACTTC.

This rearrangement joins TRBV30 to TRBJ2-7; the match to TRBD2 covers 11 bases. The CDR3 consists of 12 residues. Germline V gene data show CDR1 as GTSNPN and CDR2 as SVGIG (reference sequence). After removal of 3 bases from V and 12 bases from J, the junction contained 7 bases not matched to a gene. The CDR3 DNA reads TGTGCCTGGAGATTAGCGGGGGGGGACCCGTACTTC. Its translation is CAWRLAGGDPYF.

This sequence joins TRBV10-2 and TRBJ1-5; D might be TRBD1 (5 bases). In germline, CDR1 is WSHSY, CDR2 SAAADI. The CDR3 is 13 residues long. The V gene lost 10 bases and the J gene lost 2 bases, with 12 bases spanning the gap. The CDR3 protein is CATAGLGNQPQHF. The CDR3 DNA reads as TGCGCCACCGCAGGGCTGGGCAATCAGCCCCAGCATTTT.

The rearrangement uses TRBV30 and TRBJ1-2; D call uncertain. The CDR3 is 13 residues long. Germline CDR1 reads GTSNPN; CDR2 reads SVGIG (reference sequence). For the CDR3, the DNA is TGTGCTGTAGTGGGAGTTTGGCTCAATGGCTACACCTTC. Translated, it gives CAVVGVWLNGYTF.

The chain uses TRBV7-8 and TRBJ2-7; TRBD1 aligns across 10 bases. CDR1 is SGHVS and CDR2 is FQNEAQ in the germline V gene. J was trimmed by 6 bases and V by 5 bases; bases with no gene match: 13. This CDR3 spans 16 amino acids. The DNA of the CDR3 is TGTGCCAGCAGCCTAACATCCGGGACAGGGGCACCCGAGCAGTACTTC. Amino acid sequence: CASSLTSGTGAPEQYF.

The V and J genes are TRBV4-3 and TRBJ2-2; D call uncertain. V lost 5 bases and J 6 bases, leaving 7 bases between the germline ends. This CDR3 comprises 12 residues. Germline assignment: CDR1 LGHNA and CDR2 YSLEER. In DNA, the CDR3 is TGCGCCAGCAGCTTCCAAGCCGGGGAGCTGTTTTTT. This gives the protein CASSFQAGELFF.

The CDR3 sequence is CASRDRGQETQYF. CDR3 coding DNA: TGTGCCAGCAGGGACAGGGGGCAAGAGACCCAGTACTTC. This chain connects TRBV4-2 to TRBJ2-5, with 10 bases aligning to TRBD1. V shed 6 bases, J shed 2 bases, and the junction held 0 bases outside the gene matches. The germline CDR1 and CDR2 sequences are LGHNA and YNFKEQ. The CDR3 has 13 residues.